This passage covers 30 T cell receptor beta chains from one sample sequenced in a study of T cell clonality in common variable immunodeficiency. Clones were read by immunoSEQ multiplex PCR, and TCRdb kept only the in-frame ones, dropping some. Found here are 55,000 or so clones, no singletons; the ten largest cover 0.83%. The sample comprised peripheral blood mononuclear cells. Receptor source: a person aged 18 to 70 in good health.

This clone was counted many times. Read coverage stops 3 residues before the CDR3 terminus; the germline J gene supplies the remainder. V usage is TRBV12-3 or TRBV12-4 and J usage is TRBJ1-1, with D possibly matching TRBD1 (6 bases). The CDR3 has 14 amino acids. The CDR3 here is CASRFSGTTKGAFF. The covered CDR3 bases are TGTGCCAGCCGGTTCTCGGGGACAACTAAGGGA.

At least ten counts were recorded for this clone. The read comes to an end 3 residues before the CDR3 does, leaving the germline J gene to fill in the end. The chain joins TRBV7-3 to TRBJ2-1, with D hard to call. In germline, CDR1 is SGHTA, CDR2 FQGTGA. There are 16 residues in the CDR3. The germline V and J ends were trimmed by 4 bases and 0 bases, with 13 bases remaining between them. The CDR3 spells CASSSLGASSYNEQFF. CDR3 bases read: TGTGCCAGCAGCTCCCTAGGAGCCAGCTCCTACAATGAG.

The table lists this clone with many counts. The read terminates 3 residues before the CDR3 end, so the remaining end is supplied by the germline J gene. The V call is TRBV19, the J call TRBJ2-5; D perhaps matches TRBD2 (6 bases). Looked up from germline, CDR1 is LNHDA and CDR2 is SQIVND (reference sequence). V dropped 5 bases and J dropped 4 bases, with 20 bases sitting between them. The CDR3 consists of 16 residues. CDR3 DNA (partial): TGTGCCAGTAGTGCCGGGGGACTCCTTTATGGAGAGACC. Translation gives CASSAGGLLYGET. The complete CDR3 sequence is CASSAGGLLYGETQYF.

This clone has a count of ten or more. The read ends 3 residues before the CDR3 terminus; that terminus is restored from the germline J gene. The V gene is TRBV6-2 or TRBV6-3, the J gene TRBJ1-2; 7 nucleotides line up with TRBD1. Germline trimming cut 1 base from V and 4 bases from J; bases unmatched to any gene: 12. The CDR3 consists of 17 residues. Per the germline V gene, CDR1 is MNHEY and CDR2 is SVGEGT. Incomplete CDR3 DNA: TGTGCCAGCAGTTACTACCAATCTGGACAGGCCCCCTATGGC. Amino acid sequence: CASSYYQSGQAPYG. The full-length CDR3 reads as CASSYYQSGQAPYGYTF.

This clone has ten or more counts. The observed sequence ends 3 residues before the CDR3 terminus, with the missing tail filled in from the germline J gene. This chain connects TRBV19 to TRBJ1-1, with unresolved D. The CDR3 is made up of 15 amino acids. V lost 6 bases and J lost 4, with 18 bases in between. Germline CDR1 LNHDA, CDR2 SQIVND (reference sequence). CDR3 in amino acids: CASRPSAVTATEAFF. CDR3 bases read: TGTGCCAGTAGACCCTCTGCGGTCACGGCCACTGAA.

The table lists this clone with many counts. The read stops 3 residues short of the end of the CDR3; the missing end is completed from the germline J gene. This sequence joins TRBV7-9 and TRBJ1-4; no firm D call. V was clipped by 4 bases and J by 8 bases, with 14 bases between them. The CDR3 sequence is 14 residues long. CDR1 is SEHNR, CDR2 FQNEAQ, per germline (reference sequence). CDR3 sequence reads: CASSSDSAGEKLFF. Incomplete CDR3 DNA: TGTGCCAGCAGCTCCGATTCTGCGGGAGAAAAA.

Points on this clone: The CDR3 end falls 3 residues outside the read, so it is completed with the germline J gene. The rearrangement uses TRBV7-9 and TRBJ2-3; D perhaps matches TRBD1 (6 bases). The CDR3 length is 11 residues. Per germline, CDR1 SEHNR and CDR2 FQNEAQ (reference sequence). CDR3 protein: CASSLGGPQYF. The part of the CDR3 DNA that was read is TGTGCCAGCAGCTTAGGGGGGCCG.

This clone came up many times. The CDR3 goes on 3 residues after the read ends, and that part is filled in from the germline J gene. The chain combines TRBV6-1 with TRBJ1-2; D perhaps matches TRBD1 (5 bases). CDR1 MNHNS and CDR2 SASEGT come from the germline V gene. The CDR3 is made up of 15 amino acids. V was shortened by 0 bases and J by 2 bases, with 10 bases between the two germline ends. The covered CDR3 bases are TGTGCCAGCAGTGAAGCGAGGGGCAGAAACTATGGC. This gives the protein CASSEARGRNYG. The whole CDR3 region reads CASSEARGRNYGYTF.

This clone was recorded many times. The CDR3: CASSEAEGSNLGYTF. CDR3 DNA, as far as it was read: TGTGCCAGCAGTGAAGCGGAAGGGTCCAACTTGGGC. The chain employs TRBV2 and TRBJ1-2; unclear D gene. The read gets to within 3 residues of the CDR3 end, and the germline J gene fills in the rest. CDR3 length equals 15 residues. The germline CDR1 and CDR2 sequences are SNHLY and FYNNEI.

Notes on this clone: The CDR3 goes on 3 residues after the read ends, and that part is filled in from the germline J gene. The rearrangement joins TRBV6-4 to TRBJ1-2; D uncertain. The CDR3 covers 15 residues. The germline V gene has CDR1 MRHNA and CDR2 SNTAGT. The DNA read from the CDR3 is TGTGCCAGCAGTTTAGCGGGAGGATCCTACAATGAC. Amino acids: CASSLAGGSYND. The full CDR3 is CASSLAGGSYNDYTF.

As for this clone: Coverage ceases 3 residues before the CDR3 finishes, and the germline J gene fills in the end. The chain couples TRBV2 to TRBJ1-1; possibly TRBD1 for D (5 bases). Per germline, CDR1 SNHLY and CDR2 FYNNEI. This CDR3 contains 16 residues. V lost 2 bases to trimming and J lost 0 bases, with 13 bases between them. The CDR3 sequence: CASSEHPTALNTEAFF. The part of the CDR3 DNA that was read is TGTGCCAGCAGTGAACACCCGACAGCTTTGAACACTGAA.

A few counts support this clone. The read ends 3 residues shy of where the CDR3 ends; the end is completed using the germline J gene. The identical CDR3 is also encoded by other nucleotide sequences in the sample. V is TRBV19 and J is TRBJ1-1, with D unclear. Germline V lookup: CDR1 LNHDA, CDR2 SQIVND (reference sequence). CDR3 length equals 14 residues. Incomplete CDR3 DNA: TGTGCCAGTAGTATAGGTGCCGACCGAGGGGAA. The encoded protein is CASSIGADRGE. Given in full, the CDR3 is CASSIGADRGEAFF.

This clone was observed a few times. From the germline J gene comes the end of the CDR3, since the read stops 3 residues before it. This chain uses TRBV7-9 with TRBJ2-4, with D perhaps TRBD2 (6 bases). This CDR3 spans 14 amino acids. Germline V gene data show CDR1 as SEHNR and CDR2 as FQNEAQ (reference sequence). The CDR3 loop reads CASSPKEGERSQYF. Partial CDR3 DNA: TGTGCCAGCAGCCCAAAGGAGGGTGAACGAAGT.

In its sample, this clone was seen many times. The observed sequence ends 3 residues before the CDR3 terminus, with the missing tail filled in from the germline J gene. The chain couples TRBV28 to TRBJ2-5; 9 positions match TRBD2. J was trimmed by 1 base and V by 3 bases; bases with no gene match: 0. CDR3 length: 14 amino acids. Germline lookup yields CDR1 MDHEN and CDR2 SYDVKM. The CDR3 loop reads CASSLRGGQETQYF. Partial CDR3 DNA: TGTGCCAGCAGTTTGCGGGGGGGCCAAGAGACC.

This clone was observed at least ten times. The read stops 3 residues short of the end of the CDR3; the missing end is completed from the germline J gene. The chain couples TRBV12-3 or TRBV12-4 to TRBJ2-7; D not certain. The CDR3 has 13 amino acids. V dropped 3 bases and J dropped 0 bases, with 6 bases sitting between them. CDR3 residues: CASSFDFSYEQYF. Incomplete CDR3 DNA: TGTGCCAGCAGTTTCGACTTCTCCTACGAG.

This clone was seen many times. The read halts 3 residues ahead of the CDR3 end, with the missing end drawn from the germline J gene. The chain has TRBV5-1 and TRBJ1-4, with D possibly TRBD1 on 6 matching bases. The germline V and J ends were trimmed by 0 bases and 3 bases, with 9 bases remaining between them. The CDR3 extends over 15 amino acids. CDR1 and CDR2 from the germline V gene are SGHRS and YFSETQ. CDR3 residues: CASSLVAGANEKLFF. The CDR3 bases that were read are TGCGCCAGCAGCTTGGTAGCAGGGGCTAATGAAAAA.

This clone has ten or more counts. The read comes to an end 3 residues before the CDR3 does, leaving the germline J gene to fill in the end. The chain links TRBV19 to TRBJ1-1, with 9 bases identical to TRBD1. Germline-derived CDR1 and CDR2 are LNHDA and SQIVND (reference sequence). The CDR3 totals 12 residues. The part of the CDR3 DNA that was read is TGTGCCAGTAGGGCACAGGGGGCACAA. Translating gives CASRAQGAQ. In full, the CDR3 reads CASRAQGAQAFF.

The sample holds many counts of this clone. CDR3 protein: CASSSHRDREAEAFF. CDR3 DNA (partial): TGTGCCAGCAGCTCACACCGGGACAGGGAGGCTGAA. V is TRBV7-9 and J is TRBJ1-1, with 9 positions matching TRBD1. Read coverage stops 3 residues before the CDR3 terminus; the germline J gene supplies the remainder. Germline loops: CDR1 SEHNR, CDR2 FQNEAQ (reference sequence). Germline trimming cut 4 bases from V and 6 bases from J; bases unmatched to any gene: 9. The CDR3 is made up of 15 amino acids. Full variable domain (missing parts from reference TRBV7-9 and TRBJ1-1): DTGVSQNPRHKITKRGQNVTFRCDPISEHNRLYWYRQTLGQGPEFLTYFQNEAQLEKSRLLSDRFSAERPKGSFSTLEIQRTEQGDSAMYLCASSSHRDREAEAFFGQGTRLTVV.

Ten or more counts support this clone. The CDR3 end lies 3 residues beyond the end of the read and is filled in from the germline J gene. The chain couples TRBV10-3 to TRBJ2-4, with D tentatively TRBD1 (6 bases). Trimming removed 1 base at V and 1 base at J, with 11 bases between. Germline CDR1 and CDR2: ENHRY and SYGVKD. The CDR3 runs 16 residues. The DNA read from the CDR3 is TGTGCCATCAGTGAGTGGCAGGGGATGGCCAAAAACATT. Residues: CAISEWQGMAKNI. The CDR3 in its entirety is CAISEWQGMAKNIQYF.

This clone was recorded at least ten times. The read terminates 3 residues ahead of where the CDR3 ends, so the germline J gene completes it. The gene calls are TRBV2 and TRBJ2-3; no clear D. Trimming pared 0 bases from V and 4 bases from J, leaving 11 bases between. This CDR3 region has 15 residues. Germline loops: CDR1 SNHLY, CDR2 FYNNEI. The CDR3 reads CASSEASRVPDTQYF. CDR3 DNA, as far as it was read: TGTGCCAGCAGTGAAGCTAGCAGAGTTCCAGATACG.

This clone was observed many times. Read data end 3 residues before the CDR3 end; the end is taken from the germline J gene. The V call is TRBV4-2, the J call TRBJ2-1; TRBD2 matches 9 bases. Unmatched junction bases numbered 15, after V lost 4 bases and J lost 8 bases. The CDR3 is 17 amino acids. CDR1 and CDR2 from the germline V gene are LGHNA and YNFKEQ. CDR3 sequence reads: CASSPNVLGGRAHEQFF. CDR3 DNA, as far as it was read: TGTGCCAGCAGCCCAAATGTACTGGGCGGGAGGGCCCATGAG.

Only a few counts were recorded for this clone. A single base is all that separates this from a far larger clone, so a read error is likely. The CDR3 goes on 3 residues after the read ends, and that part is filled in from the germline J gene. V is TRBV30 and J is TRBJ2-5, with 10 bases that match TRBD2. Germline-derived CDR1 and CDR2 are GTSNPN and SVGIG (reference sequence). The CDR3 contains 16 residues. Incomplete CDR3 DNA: TGTGCCTCGAGTGGAGGTTTACTAGCGGGAAGTGGGACC. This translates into CASSGGLLAGSGT. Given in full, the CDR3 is CASSGGLLAGSGTQYF.

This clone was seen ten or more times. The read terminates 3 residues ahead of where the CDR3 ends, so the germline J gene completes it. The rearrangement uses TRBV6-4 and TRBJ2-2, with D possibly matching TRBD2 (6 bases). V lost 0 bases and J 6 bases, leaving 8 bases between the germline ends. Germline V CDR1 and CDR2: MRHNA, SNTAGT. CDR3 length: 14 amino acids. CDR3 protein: CASSDSTSSGELFF. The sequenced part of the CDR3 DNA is TGTGCCAGCAGTGACTCTACTAGCTCCGGGGAG.

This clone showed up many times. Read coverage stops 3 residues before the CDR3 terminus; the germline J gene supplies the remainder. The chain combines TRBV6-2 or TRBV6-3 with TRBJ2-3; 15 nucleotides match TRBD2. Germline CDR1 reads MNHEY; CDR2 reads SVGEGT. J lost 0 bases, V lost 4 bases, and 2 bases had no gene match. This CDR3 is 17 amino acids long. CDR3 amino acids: CASSWGLAGGSTDTQYF. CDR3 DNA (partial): TGTGCCAGCAGTTGGGGACTAGCGGGGGGTAGCACAGATACG.

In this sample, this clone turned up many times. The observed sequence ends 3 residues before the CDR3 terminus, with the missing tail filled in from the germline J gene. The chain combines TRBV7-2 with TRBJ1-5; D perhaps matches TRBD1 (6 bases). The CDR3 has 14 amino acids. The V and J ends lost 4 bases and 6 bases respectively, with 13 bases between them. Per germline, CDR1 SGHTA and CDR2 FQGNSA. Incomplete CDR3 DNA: TGTGCCAGCAGCTACAGGGAGGGGAGTCAGCCC. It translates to CASSYREGSQP. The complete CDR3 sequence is CASSYREGSQPQHF.

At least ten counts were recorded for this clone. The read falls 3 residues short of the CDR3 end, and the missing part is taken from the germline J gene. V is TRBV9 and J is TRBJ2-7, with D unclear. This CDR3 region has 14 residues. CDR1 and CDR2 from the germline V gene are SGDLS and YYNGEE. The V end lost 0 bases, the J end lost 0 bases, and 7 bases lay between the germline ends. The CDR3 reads CASSVGQSSYEQYF. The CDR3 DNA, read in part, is TGTGCCAGCAGCGTAGGGCAGAGCTCCTACGAG.

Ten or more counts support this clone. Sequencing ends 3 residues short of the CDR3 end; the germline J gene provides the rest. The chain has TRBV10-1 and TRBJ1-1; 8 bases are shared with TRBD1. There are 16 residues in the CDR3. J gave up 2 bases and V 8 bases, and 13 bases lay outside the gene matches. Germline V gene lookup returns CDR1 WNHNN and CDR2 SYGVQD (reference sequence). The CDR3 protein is CASSLGTGTGNTEAFF. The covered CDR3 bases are TGCGCCAGCTCCTTAGGGACCGGGACAGGAAACACTGAA.

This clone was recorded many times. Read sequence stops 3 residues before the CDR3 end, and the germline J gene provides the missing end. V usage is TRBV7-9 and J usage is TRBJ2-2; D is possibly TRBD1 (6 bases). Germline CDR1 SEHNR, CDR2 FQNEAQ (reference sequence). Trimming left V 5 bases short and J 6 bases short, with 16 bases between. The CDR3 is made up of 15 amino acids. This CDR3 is CASSHTRGGAGELFF. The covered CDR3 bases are TGTGCCAGCAGCCATACCAGGGGTGGGGCCGGGGAG.

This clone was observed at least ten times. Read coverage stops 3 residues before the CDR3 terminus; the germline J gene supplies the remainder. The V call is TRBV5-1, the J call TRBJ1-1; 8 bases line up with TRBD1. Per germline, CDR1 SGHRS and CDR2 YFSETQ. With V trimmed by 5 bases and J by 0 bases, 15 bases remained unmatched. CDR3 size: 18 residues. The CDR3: CASSQDATGVGMNTEAFF. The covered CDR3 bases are TGCGCCAGCAGTCAGGATGCGACAGGGGTAGGGATGAACACTGAA.

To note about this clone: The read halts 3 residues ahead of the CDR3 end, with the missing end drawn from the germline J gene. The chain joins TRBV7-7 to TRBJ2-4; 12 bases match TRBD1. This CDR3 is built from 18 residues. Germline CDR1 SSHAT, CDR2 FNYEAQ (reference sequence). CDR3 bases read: TGTGCCAGCAGCCGGTGGGGGACAGGGGGCGGAGGAAGCTATGGT. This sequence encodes CASSRWGTGGGGSYG. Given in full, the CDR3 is CASSRWGTGGGGSYGQYF.